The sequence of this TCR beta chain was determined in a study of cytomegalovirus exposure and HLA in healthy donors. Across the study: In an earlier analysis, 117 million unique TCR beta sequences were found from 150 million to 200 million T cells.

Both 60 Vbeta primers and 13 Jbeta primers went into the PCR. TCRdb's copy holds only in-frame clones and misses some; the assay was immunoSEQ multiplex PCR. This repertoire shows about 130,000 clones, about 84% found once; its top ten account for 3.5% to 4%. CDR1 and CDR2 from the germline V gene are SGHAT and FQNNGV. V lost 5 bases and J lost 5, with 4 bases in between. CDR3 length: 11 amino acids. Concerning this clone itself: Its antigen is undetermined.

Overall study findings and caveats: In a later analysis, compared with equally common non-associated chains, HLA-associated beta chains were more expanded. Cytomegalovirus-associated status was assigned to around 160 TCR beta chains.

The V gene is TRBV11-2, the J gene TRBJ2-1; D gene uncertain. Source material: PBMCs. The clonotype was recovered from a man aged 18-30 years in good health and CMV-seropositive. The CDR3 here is CASSAHNEQFF. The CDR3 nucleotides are TGTGCCAGCAGCGCGCACAATGAGCAGTTCTTC.